This T cell receptor beta chain was retrieved from a study of technical replicates of blood from a handful of donors. This table comes from immunoSEQ multiplex PCR, and its TCRdb copy is limited to in-frame clones, with some not included. The repertoire holds about 73,000 clones, with 85% to 95% as singletons. CDR1 is SGHRS and CDR2 is YFSETQ in the germline V gene. V lost 4 bases, J lost 8 bases, and 18 bases lay in between. The CDR3 covers 15 residues. Sequencing input: PBMCs. The chain links TRBV5-1 to TRBJ1-4, with D possibly being TRBD1 (6 bases). The sequence was collected from a human donor in good health. Some clones in this sample may be carry-over from other donors' samples. Written as DNA, the CDR3 is TGCGCCAGCAGCCTAAGGGGACAAGGCGGAGAAAAACTGTTTTTT. Encoded protein: CASSLRGQGGEKLFF.